This is a list of T cell receptor beta chains from one sample in a study of patients and donors after allogeneic stem cell transplantation. MiXCR, applied by TCRdb to the RT-PCR reads, yields one record per CDR3 protein. The sample shows 110,000 or so distinct CDR3 sequences, roughly 35% of them seen only once. Sequencing used blood, either unsorted or a sorted T cell fraction (not recorded which). These receptors were obtained from a human donor who was either an allogeneic HSCT recipient or a stem cell or donor lymphocyte infusion donor (not recorded which). It is not recorded whose cells these are; they may come from a transplant donor. The CDR3 runs from the conserved cysteine through the conserved F or W. Fields, in order: clone size, V gene, D gene, J gene, CDR3 DNA, CDR3 protein. The D gene is left open where the match is weak. Clone size appears in some rows only: once, few, many, or a class for an expanded clone.

abundance: few; v_gene: TRBV20-1; d_gene: TRBD2; j_gene: TRBJ2-1; CDR3nt: TGCAGTGCTAGGAGGATAGCGGGACCCTACAATGAGCAGTTCTTC; CDR3aa: CSARRIAGPYNEQFF
abundance: -; v_gene: TRBV5-1; d_gene: -; j_gene: TRBJ2-7; CDR3nt: TGCGCCAGCAGCTTGTATGTCACGGGTAACGGGGAGCAGTACTTC; CDR3aa: CASSLYVTGNGEQYF
abundance: -; v_gene: TRBV12-3/TRBV12-4; d_gene: -; j_gene: TRBJ1-3; CDR3nt: TGTGCCAGCAGTTTATCCGGGCTTGGAAACACCATATATTTT; CDR3aa: CASSLSGLGNTIYF
abundance: many; v_gene: TRBV5-1; d_gene: -; j_gene: TRBJ1-1; CDR3nt: TGCGCCAGCAGCCCCGTGGGAAACACTGAAGCTTTCTTT; CDR3aa: CASSPVGNTEAFF
abundance: few; v_gene: TRBV6-5; d_gene: TRBD1; j_gene: TRBJ1-1; CDR3nt: TGTGCCAGCAGGGGACAGGGGGACCTGAGGGGGGCTGAAGCTTTCTTT; CDR3aa: CASRGQGDLRGAEAFF
abundance: -; v_gene: TRBV7-9; d_gene: -; j_gene: TRBJ1-2; CDR3nt: TGTGCCAGCAGACCGGGGGCAGGGTATGGCTACACCTTC; CDR3aa: CASRPGAGYGYTF
abundance: once; v_gene: TRBV7-2; d_gene: -; j_gene: TRBJ2-5; CDR3nt: TGTGCCAGCAGCGTAGGGTGGAGTAATAAAGGGGAGACCCAGTACTTC; CDR3aa: CASSVGWSNKGETQYF
abundance: few; v_gene: TRBV12-3/TRBV12-4; d_gene: TRBD2; j_gene: TRBJ2-7; CDR3nt: TGTGCCAGCAGCCCACGTCGAGCGGGAGGCTCCTACGAGCAGTACTTC; CDR3aa: CASSPRRAGGSYEQYF
abundance: -; v_gene: TRBV9; d_gene: -; j_gene: TRBJ2-7; CDR3nt: TGTGCCAGCAGCGTATCCGGATCATTCTACGAGCAGTACTTC; CDR3aa: CASSVSGSFYEQYF
abundance: few; v_gene: TRBV15; d_gene: -; j_gene: TRBJ2-7; CDR3nt: TGTGCCACCAGCACTCTAACACCCAACTACGAGCAGTACTTC; CDR3aa: CATSTLTPNYEQYF
abundance: once; v_gene: TRBV7-9; d_gene: -; j_gene: TRBJ1-4; CDR3nt: TGTGCCAGCAGCTTGAAGAATGAAAAACTGTTTTTT; CDR3aa: CASSLKNEKLFF
abundance: -; v_gene: TRBV20-1; d_gene: -; j_gene: TRBJ1-2; CDR3nt: TGCAGTGCTAGTGATCAGGTCTGGGGCTACACCTTC; CDR3aa: CSASDQVWGYTF
abundance: -; v_gene: TRBV4-3; d_gene: TRBD1; j_gene: TRBJ2-7; CDR3nt: TGCGCCAGCAGCCACCTATCCGGGACAGGGACTTACGAGCAGTACTTC; CDR3aa: CASSHLSGTGTYEQYF
abundance: -; v_gene: TRBV7-9; d_gene: -; j_gene: TRBJ1-1; CDR3nt: TGTGCCAGCAGCTTTAACTTGAACACTGAAGCTTTCTTT; CDR3aa: CASSFNLNTEAFF
abundance: -; v_gene: TRBV7-8; d_gene: -; j_gene: TRBJ1-4; CDR3nt: TGTGCCAGCAGCGACAAGGACAACGGACTTGAAAAACTGTTTTTT; CDR3aa: CASSDKDNGLEKLFF
abundance: few; v_gene: TRBV20-1; d_gene: -; j_gene: TRBJ2-7; CDR3nt: TGCAGTGCTTTAGTTTCCTACGAGCAGTACTTC; CDR3aa: CSALVSYEQYF
abundance: -; v_gene: TRBV28; d_gene: -; j_gene: TRBJ2-1; CDR3nt: TGTGCCAGCAGTTCGAGGGATGAGCAGTTCTTC; CDR3aa: CASSSRDEQFF
abundance: -; v_gene: TRBV2; d_gene: -; j_gene: TRBJ1-5; CDR3nt: TGTGCCAGCAGCAACATTCCTTGGGGCAATCAGCCCCAGCATTTT; CDR3aa: CASSNIPWGNQPQHF
abundance: -; v_gene: TRBV18; d_gene: -; j_gene: TRBJ2-7; CDR3nt: TGTGCCAGCTCACCAATCGGGGGCGCCTACGAGCAGTACTTC; CDR3aa: CASSPIGGAYEQYF
abundance: -; v_gene: TRBV5-1; d_gene: TRBD2; j_gene: TRBJ2-1; CDR3nt: TGCGCCAGCCTAACCGGGACTAACAACAATGAGCAGTTCTTC; CDR3aa: CASLTGTNNNEQFF
abundance: -; v_gene: TRBV28; d_gene: -; j_gene: TRBJ2-1; CDR3nt: TGTGCCAGCAGTTCGACTCGGGAACCTTTTGATGAGCAGTTCTTC; CDR3aa: CASSSTREPFDEQFF
abundance: -; v_gene: TRBV29-1; d_gene: -; j_gene: TRBJ2-7; CDR3nt: TGCAGCGTTGCCGCGCAGGGGGGTAACGAGCAGTACTTC; CDR3aa: CSVAAQGGNEQYF
abundance: once; v_gene: TRBV29-1; d_gene: -; j_gene: TRBJ2-1; CDR3nt: TGCAGCGTCCGTAATCCCTGGACCTACAATGAGCAGTTCTTC; CDR3aa: CSVRNPWTYNEQFF
abundance: few; v_gene: TRBV20-1; d_gene: TRBD1; j_gene: TRBJ1-5; CDR3nt: TGCAGTGCTACCCAGGGGGGACAGCCCCAGCATTTT; CDR3aa: CSATQGGQPQHF
abundance: -; v_gene: TRBV4-3; d_gene: -; j_gene: TRBJ2-3; CDR3nt: TGCGCCAGCAGCCGCGCCGGGATCAGCCTAGATACGCAGTATTTT; CDR3aa: CASSRAGISLDTQYF
abundance: -; v_gene: TRBV6-5; d_gene: -; j_gene: TRBJ1-4; CDR3nt: TGTGCCAGCAGTTACTCGAGCCCGCAAAATGAAAAACTGTTTTTT; CDR3aa: CASSYSSPQNEKLFF
abundance: -; v_gene: TRBV19; d_gene: -; j_gene: TRBJ2-2; CDR3nt: TGTGCCAGTAGACAAATGTCCATCAACACCGGGGAGCTGTTTTTT; CDR3aa: CASRQMSINTGELFF
abundance: -; v_gene: TRBV7-9; d_gene: TRBD1; j_gene: TRBJ1-1; CDR3nt: TGTGCCAGCAGCAGACAGGGAACCTCGAACACTGAAGCTTTCTTT; CDR3aa: CASSRQGTSNTEAFF
abundance: -; v_gene: TRBV20-1; d_gene: -; j_gene: TRBJ2-1; CDR3nt: TGCAGTGCTAGCGGATTCGACATACGTTACGATGAGCAGTTCTTC; CDR3aa: CSASGFDIRYDEQFF
abundance: -; v_gene: TRBV27; d_gene: -; j_gene: TRBJ2-3; CDR3nt: TGTGCCAGCAGTCCCTCGAGAGGGGATACGCAGTATTTT; CDR3aa: CASSPSRGDTQYF
abundance: few; v_gene: TRBV12-3/TRBV12-4; d_gene: -; j_gene: TRBJ2-5; CDR3nt: TGTGCCAGCAGTTTCGGCCTCGAGGGGGAGACCCAGTACTTC; CDR3aa: CASSFGLEGETQYF
abundance: -; v_gene: TRBV15; d_gene: -; j_gene: TRBJ2-5; CDR3nt: TGTGCCACCAGCAGAGATGTGCCTTCACAAGAGACCCAGTACTTC; CDR3aa: CATSRDVPSQETQYF
abundance: few; v_gene: TRBV10-1; d_gene: -; j_gene: TRBJ2-7; CDR3nt: TGCGCCAGCTCAGATGAATACGAGCAGTACTTC; CDR3aa: CASSDEYEQYF
abundance: few; v_gene: TRBV9; d_gene: TRBD2; j_gene: TRBJ2-3; CDR3nt: TGTGCCAGCAGCGCCTTAGCGGGAATACGCACAGATACGCAGTATTTT; CDR3aa: CASSALAGIRTDTQYF
abundance: -; v_gene: TRBV28; d_gene: -; j_gene: TRBJ1-6; CDR3nt: TGTGCCAGCAGCCTCCCAAGAGGTTCACCCCTCCACTTT; CDR3aa: CASSLPRGSPLHF
abundance: few; v_gene: TRBV7-9; d_gene: -; j_gene: TRBJ1-3; CDR3nt: TGTGCCAGCAGCTTAGTTGATACTGGAAACACCATATATTTT; CDR3aa: CASSLVDTGNTIYF
abundance: -; v_gene: TRBV20-1; d_gene: TRBD1; j_gene: TRBJ2-7; CDR3nt: TGCAGTGCACGGCGGGACAGGGTGCTATACGAGCAGTACTTC; CDR3aa: CSARRDRVLYEQYF
abundance: -; v_gene: TRBV20-1; d_gene: -; j_gene: TRBJ2-3; CDR3nt: TGCAGGGGACCGGCAGATACGCAGTATTTT; CDR3aa: CRGPADTQYF
abundance: few; v_gene: TRBV4-2; d_gene: -; j_gene: TRBJ2-5; CDR3nt: TGTGCCAGCAGCCAAGGTGTGGGGAGAGAGACCCAGTACTTC; CDR3aa: CASSQGVGRETQYF
abundance: -; v_gene: TRBV29-1; d_gene: TRBD2; j_gene: TRBJ2-5; CDR3nt: TGCAGCGTACGCGCGGGAGTAGCTGTGACCCAGTACTTC; CDR3aa: CSVRAGVAVTQYF
abundance: few; v_gene: TRBV7-3; d_gene: -; j_gene: TRBJ1-1; CDR3nt: TGTGCCAGCAGCCCACCGGTGGGGGATGAAGCTTTCTTT; CDR3aa: CASSPPVGDEAFF
abundance: few; v_gene: TRBV10-3; d_gene: TRBD1; j_gene: TRBJ1-2; CDR3nt: TGTGCCATCAGTGACCGCGACAGGGCAATCTATGGCTACACCTTC; CDR3aa: CAISDRDRAIYGYTF
abundance: -; v_gene: TRBV24-1; d_gene: -; j_gene: TRBJ1-5; CDR3nt: TGTGCCACCGGTCAGGGAGCAAATCAGCCCCAGCATTTT; CDR3aa: CATGQGANQPQHF
abundance: few; v_gene: TRBV24-1; d_gene: TRBD2; j_gene: TRBJ2-1; CDR3nt: TGTGCCACCGCCAACTACGAGACTAGCCGACAGTTCTTC; CDR3aa: CATANYETSRQFF
abundance: -; v_gene: TRBV5-8; d_gene: -; j_gene: TRBJ2-5; CDR3nt: TGTGCCAGCAGCGCCGGGAGTTCGGAGACCCAGTACTTC; CDR3aa: CASSAGSSETQYF
abundance: few; v_gene: TRBV5-6; d_gene: -; j_gene: TRBJ2-7; CDR3nt: TGTGCCAGCAGCTTGTACAGACCCTACGAGCAGTACTTC; CDR3aa: CASSLYRPYEQYF
abundance: -; v_gene: TRBV5-5; d_gene: -; j_gene: TRBJ1-1; CDR3nt: TGTGCCAGCAGCTCCCCAGGGGACACTGAAGCTTTCTTT; CDR3aa: CASSSPGDTEAFF
abundance: few; v_gene: TRBV7-2; d_gene: -; j_gene: TRBJ2-3; CDR3nt: TGTGCCAGCAGCTTAGCGTTCCGAGGGAGCGGAACTAGCACAGATACGCAGTATTTT; CDR3aa: CASSLAFRGSGTSTDTQYF
abundance: few; v_gene: TRBV5-1; d_gene: -; j_gene: TRBJ1-1; CDR3nt: TGCGCCAGCAGCTTGGCCCAGCGGACGCCGAACACTGAAGCTTTCTTT; CDR3aa: CASSLAQRTPNTEAFF
abundance: -; v_gene: TRBV29-1; d_gene: TRBD2; j_gene: TRBJ2-1; CDR3nt: TGCAGCGTCGCCGGGACTAGCCCCGATAGGAATGAGCAGTTCTTC; CDR3aa: CSVAGTSPDRNEQFF
abundance: -; v_gene: TRBV20-1; d_gene: -; j_gene: TRBJ1-2; CDR3nt: TGCAGTGCTAGAGTGCTGTCTTCTGCTAACTATGGCTACACCTTC; CDR3aa: CSARVLSSANYGYTF
abundance: -; v_gene: TRBV10-3; d_gene: TRBD2; j_gene: TRBJ2-7; CDR3nt: TGTGCCATCAGTCGTCAGCGGGGGTCCCCCGAGCAGTACTTC; CDR3aa: CAISRQRGSPEQYF
abundance: few; v_gene: TRBV27; d_gene: -; j_gene: TRBJ2-7; CDR3nt: TGTGCCAGCAGCCCATCCCCCCCTTCAACCGGGGGCTACGAGCAGTACTTC; CDR3aa: CASSPSPPSTGGYEQYF